This T cell receptor (beta chain) was captured in a study of T cell responses to AZD1222 COVID-19 vaccine. Study-level findings and limits: Among those given AZD1222, only six were seropositive at baseline. CD4 TCRs associated with vaccination spanned spike, dominating at 160-218 and 743-854.

About this clone: What it recognizes is unknown.

V dropped 8 bases and J dropped 5 bases, with 7 bases sitting between them. The CDR3 length is 10 residues. Germline V gene sequence: CDR1 DFQATT, CDR2 SNEGSKA (reference sequence). The protocol was immunoSEQ multiplex PCR, while the TCRdb copy is restricted to in-frame clones and leaves out a portion. The table lists approximately 180,000 clones, around 90% of them singletons, with 7.5% to 9.5% in the top ten. The sample in question was peripheral blood, obtained on day 0 of AZD1222 vaccination. This receptor was obtained from an adult in good health. The chain joins TRBV20-1 to TRBJ2-1; TRBD2 might be the D (5 bases). CDR3 coding DNA: TGCAGTTCCGGGAACAATGAGCAGTTCTTC. Its translation: CSSGNNEQFF.